This TCR beta chain was sequenced during a study of blood T cell repertoires in COVID-19 (TCRdb year 2020). Notes on the research overall: Samples covering the acute and convalescent phases of COVID-19 were provided by collaborators in the United States, Italy and Spain. The prospective study material was composed of cDNA or gDNA derived from T cells, B-cell-depleted T cells, or PBMCs. Deeply sampled blood TCRbeta repertoires from subjects exposed to, actively infected with, or recovered from COVID-19 were included in the dataset. The repertoires were made available in a free public database intended to serve as a resource for research on the immune response to SARS-CoV-2. Samples were obtained from the ongoing ImmuneRACE study (first 160 participants) and from approximately 1,200 subjects provided by 6 global collaborators. Nearly every sample came with metadata listing a de-identified subject ID, COVID-19 status, age in years and sex. HLA class I and class II types, where available, came from metadata supplied by the sample provider rather than from assay-based typing. What the research found in general, with its limitations: The quantity of clinical and demographic metadata differed by source and by participant and was supplied without curation.

TCRbeta CDR3 regions were amplified from genomic DNA using the immunoSEQ Assay, a bias-controlled multiplex PCR. Concerning the study's data processing: The number of nucleated cells in each sample was estimated by amplification of reference gene primers within the assay. To quantify the absolute abundance of each unique TCRbeta CDR3 rearrangement, sequence reads were collapsed and filtered. For each sample, productive Simpson clonality was calculated by taking the square root of Simpson's diversity index across productive rearrangements. TCRdb carries this immuneACCESS record with in-frame sequences only. Its versions omit some clonotypes, under half of them owing to an unresolved V gene in the studies checked, with the rest unexplained. V, J and clone size derive from that table, while D and trimming were established from the DNA sequence. Present in this sample are 450,000 or so clones, approximately 92% of which were seen just once. The ten largest clones add up to about 1% of the sample.

For CDR1 and CDR2, the germline V gene (reference sequence) lists MNHEY and SMNVEV. V is trimmed back by 3 bases and J by 2 bases, and the junction contains 10 bases that no gene match accounts for. Including the terminal cysteine and phenylalanine, the CDR3 comprises 17 residues. Solely the CDR3 DNA is kept, with 51 bases framed from the first base. As for this clone: Which antigen it targets is not known. Nothing much larger sits one base from this clone, and base qualities are not available.

At one collaborating source in Seattle, patients were enrolled during active infection and were followed longitudinally through the course of disease. Each collaborating institution followed its own protocols to collect whole blood in K2EDTA tubes. For TCRbeta analysis, collaborator samples were shipped as frozen whole blood, as isolated PBMCs, or as DNA extracted from either sample type. The chain couples TRBV27 to TRBJ2-3; 8 bases in the middle match TRBD2. The source material was peripheral blood. The sequence derives from a man aged 18 to 29 with COVID-19, enrolled during active disease. At the DNA level, the sequence is TGTGCCAGCAGTTTCGGGAGTACTAGCGGCAACACAGATACGCAGTATTTT. Its protein reads: CASSFGSTSGNTDTQYF.